This TCR beta chain was observed in a study of shared clonotypes between healthy human individuals. Study-level findings and limits: Rarefaction analysis demonstrated incomplete sorted-subset sequencing notwithstanding large depth. Compared with memory subsets, naive subsets generally had larger estimated richness. Generation probability values for non-shared clonotypes were lower than those for clonotypes shared by all four donors.

Assay execution took place at the deep level. Sequencing used immunoSEQ multiplex PCR; TCRdb keeps in-frame clones, though not all of them. Counted here are under 1,100,000 clones, roughly 74% occurring once; the ten biggest clones make up roughly 0.57%. This clone turned up a few times. Its target is not known. Specimen: memory CD4+ T cells from PBMCs. Subset indicated: CD45RA-negative fraction. The receptor comes from a man aged 18-30 years in good health. Some clones in this sample may be carry-over from other donors' samples.

The CDR3 loop is CASSFGLAGFQETQYF. CDR3 DNA: TGCGCCAGCAGCTTCGGACTAGCGGGCTTCCAAGAGACCCAGTACTTC. The chain combines TRBV5-1 with TRBJ2-5; 11 positions agree with TRBD2. Per germline, CDR1 SGHRS and CDR2 YFSETQ. This CDR3 contains 16 residues. The ends lost 2 bases at V and 1 base at J; junction bases unmatched: 4.